Listed below are T cell receptor beta chains from one sample, sequenced in a study of cytomegalovirus exposure and HLA in healthy donors. Assay: immunoSEQ multiplex PCR; the TCRdb copy retains only in-frame clones and omits some. The table shows some 76,000 clones, with 80% to 90% occurring only once. Sequencing was performed on PBMCs. These receptors all come from a woman aged 25 to 39 in good health and CMV-seronegative. CDR3s include the opening cysteine and the closing phenylalanine or tryptophan. A D gene is named only where the DNA matches it firmly. Clone size appears in some rows only: once, few, many, or a class for an expanded clone.

J gene: TRBJ1-4
clone size: .
D gene: .
V gene: TRBV5-1
CDR3 DNA: TGCGCCAGCAGCTTAGAGGGAGTAAATGAAAAACTGTTTTTT
CDR3 protein: CASSLEGVNEKLFF

J gene: TRBJ2-5
clone size: .
D gene: .
V gene: TRBV19
CDR3 DNA: TGTGCCAGTAGTCCCATAGCCGGGTACCGAGGGGGCCAAGAGACCCAGTACTTC
CDR3 protein: CASSPIAGYRGGQETQYF

J gene: TRBJ1-1
clone size: .
D gene: .
V gene: TRBV6-6
CDR3 DNA: TGTGCCAGCAGCCCCTCGTCGGAGTGGACTGAAGCTTTCTTT
CDR3 protein: CASSPSSEWTEAFF

J gene: TRBJ1-4
clone size: once
D gene: .
V gene: TRBV11-3
CDR3 DNA: TGTGCCAGCAGCCCTTACAGGTCAACTAATGAAAAACTGTTTTTT
CDR3 protein: CASSPYRSTNEKLFF

J gene: TRBJ2-7
clone size: .
D gene: .
V gene: TRBV4-1
CDR3 DNA: TGCGCCAGCAGCCAATCCAGACGGAGAGACGAGCAGTACTTC
CDR3 protein: CASSQSRRRDEQYF

J gene: TRBJ2-6
clone size: .
D gene: .
V gene: TRBV7-3
CDR3 DNA: TGTGCCAGCAGCGCCGGACACCCCTCTGGGGCCAACGTCCTGACTTTC
CDR3 protein: CASSAGHPSGANVLTF

J gene: TRBJ1-1
clone size: once
D gene: .
V gene: TRBV14
CDR3 DNA: TGTGCCAGCAGCCAAGTAAGCGTCCGGACTGAAGCTTTCTTT
CDR3 protein: CASSQVSVRTEAFF

J gene: TRBJ2-5
clone size: .
D gene: .
V gene: TRBV7-9
CDR3 DNA: TGTGCCAGCAGCTTAGTGAGTGGGCCTGCCCGGGGGACCCAGTACTTC
CDR3 protein: CASSLVSGPARGTQYF

J gene: TRBJ2-3
clone size: once
D gene: TRBD2
V gene: TRBV2
CDR3 DNA: TGTGCCAGCAGTACTAGGGGACTAGCGGGAGGACGTGATACGCAGTATTTT
CDR3 protein: CASSTRGLAGGRDTQYF

J gene: TRBJ2-2
clone size: once
D gene: .
V gene: TRBV7-9
CDR3 DNA: TGTGCCAGCAGTCGGGTGTGGAGCCGTTACACCGGGGAGCTGTTTTTT
CDR3 protein: CASSRVWSRYTGELFF

J gene: TRBJ1-2
clone size: .
D gene: TRBD1
V gene: TRBV6-5
CDR3 DNA: TGTGCCAGCAGGGGGACAGGCGCCCTCTATGGCTACACCTTC
CDR3 protein: CASRGTGALYGYTF

J gene: TRBJ2-5
clone size: once
D gene: .
V gene: TRBV4-1
CDR3 DNA: TGCGCCAGCAGCCCGACCTCCTCTACGGGAGAGACCCAGTACTTC
CDR3 protein: CASSPTSSTGETQYF

J gene: TRBJ2-1
clone size: .
D gene: TRBD1
V gene: TRBV5-1
CDR3 DNA: TGCGCCAGCAGCCCGGGACAGGGATACAATGAGCAGTTCTTC
CDR3 protein: CASSPGQGYNEQFF

J gene: TRBJ2-3
clone size: .
D gene: TRBD2
V gene: TRBV7-3
CDR3 DNA: TGTGCCAGCAGCCTAGACCCGCCTAGCGGGAGAGTGACAGATACGCAGTATTTT
CDR3 protein: CASSLDPPSGRVTDTQYF

J gene: TRBJ1-2
clone size: .
D gene: .
V gene: TRBV2
CDR3 DNA: TGTGCCAGCAGTGACTCACAGGTGGGCTACACCTTC
CDR3 protein: CASSDSQVGYTF